There are a few counts of the clone carrying this T cell receptor (beta chain). This sample's time point: pre-sensitization, week 0. Treatment described: therapeutic diphenylcyclopropenone sensitization with weekly scalp DPC. The sample belongs to a study of human T cells and chemical hapten exposure. Germline CDR1 DFQATT, CDR2 SNEGSKA (reference sequence). V trimming: 1 base; J trimming: 3 bases; junction bases outside the gene matches: 6. The CDR3 is 15 amino acids. TCRdb redid the calling of the RACE reads with MiXCR, one entry per CDR3 protein. Seen here are some 300,000 distinct CDR3 sequences, about 5% observed once, and the top ten hold around 8%.

Source: whole blood, taken in connection with sensitization to the hapten diphenylcyclopropenone (DPC). The chain recombines TRBV20-1 with TRBJ1-1; 9 bases agree with TRBD1. The receptor was isolated from a woman younger than 30 with alopecia areata. Some clones in this sample may be carry-over from other donors' samples. The CDR3 DNA reads TGCAGTGCTAGAGGGGTGGACAGGGGAGACACTGAAGCTTTCTTT. Protein product: CSARGVDRGDTEAFF.